This T cell receptor (beta chain) was documented in a study of blood T cell repertoires in COVID-19. The CDR3 length is 15 residues. Germline CDR1 is LNHDA and CDR2 is SQIVND (reference sequence). V was pared by 7 bases and J by 4 bases, with 17 bases between. The protocol was immunoSEQ multiplex PCR, while the TCRdb copy is restricted to in-frame clones and leaves out a portion. The table shows some 45,000 clones, with roughly 93% occurring only once. This chain connects TRBV19 to TRBJ1-5; D unresolved. This receptor was obtained from a man aged 55 to 70 with COVID-19, enrolled during active disease. Sample: peripheral blood. DNA of the CDR3: TGTGCCAGTAAAATCCTCGCTTGGGAGAATCAGCCCCAGCATTTT. Translation gives CASKILAWENQPQHF.